This T cell receptor beta chain was found in a study of blood T cell repertoires in COVID-19. Study-wide context: The analysed material was cDNA or gDNA that came from T cells, B-cell-depleted T cells, or PBMCs.

Per the original data handling: Quantification of nucleated cells was approximated via reference gene primer amplification. Sequenced by immunoSEQ multiplex PCR; TCRdb stores in-frame clones only, minus some. D and trimming come from the DNA, and the V and J calls and clone size come from that table. The data contain over 20,000 clones, roughly 88% of them singletons. This clone was observed a few times. Germline CDR1 and CDR2: SGHRS and YFSETQ. V lost 0 bases, J lost 8 bases, and 6 bases stayed unmatched. The CDR3 runs 15 residues. Sequencing used peripheral blood. This receptor was identified in a man in his 70s with acute or convalescent COVID-19. This chain uses TRBV5-1 with TRBJ2-1, with 9 nucleotides matching TRBD2. The CDR3 DNA reads as TGCGCCAGCAGCTTGGGAGGGACTAGCACCCATGAGCAGTTCTTC. Protein: CASSLGGTSTHEQFF.